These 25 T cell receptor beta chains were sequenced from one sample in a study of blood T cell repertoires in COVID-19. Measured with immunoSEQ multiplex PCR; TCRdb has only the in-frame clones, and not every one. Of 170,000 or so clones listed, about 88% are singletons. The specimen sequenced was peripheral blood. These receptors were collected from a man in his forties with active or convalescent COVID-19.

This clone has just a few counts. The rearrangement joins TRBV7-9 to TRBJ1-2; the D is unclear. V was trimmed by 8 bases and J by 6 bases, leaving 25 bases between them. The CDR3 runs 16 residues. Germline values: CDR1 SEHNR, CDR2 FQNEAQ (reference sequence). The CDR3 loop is CASLPLSTFSTDGYTF. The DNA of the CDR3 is TGTGCCAGCCTACCCCTCTCGACATTTTCCACGGATGGCTACACCTTC. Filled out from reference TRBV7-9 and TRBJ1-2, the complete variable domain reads DTGVSQNPRHKITKRGQNVTFRCDPISEHNRLYWYRQTLGQGPEFLTYFQNEAQLEKSRLLSDRFSAERPKGSFSTLEIQRTEQGDSAMYLCASLPLSTFSTDGYTFGSGTRLTVV.

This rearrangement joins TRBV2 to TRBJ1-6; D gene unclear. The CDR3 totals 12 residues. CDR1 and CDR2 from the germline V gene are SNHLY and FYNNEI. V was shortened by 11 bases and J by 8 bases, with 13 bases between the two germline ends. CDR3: CAGSPGDSPLHF. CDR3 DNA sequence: TGTGCCGGGTCTCCTGGAGATTCACCCCTCCACTTT. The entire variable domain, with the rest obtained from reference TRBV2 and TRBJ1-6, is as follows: EPEVTQTPSHQVTQMGQEVILRCVPISNHLYFYWYRQILGQKVEFLVSFYNNEISEKSEIFDDQFSVERPDGSNFTLKIRSTKLEDSAMYFCAGSPGDSPLHFGNGTRLTVT.

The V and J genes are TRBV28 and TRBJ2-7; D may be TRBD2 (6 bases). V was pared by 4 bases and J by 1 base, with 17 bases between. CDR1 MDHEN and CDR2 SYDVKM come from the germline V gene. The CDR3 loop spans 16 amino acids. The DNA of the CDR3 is TGTGCCAGCAGTTCTCCGCCCGGGACTTCTTCCTACGAGCAGTACTTC. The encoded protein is CASSSPPGTSSYEQYF. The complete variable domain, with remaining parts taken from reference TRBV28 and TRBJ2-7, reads DVKVTQSSRYLVKRTGEKVFLECVQDMDHENMFWYRQDPGLGLRLIYFSYDVKMKEKGDIPEGYSVSREKKERFSLILESASTNQTSMYLCASSSPPGTSSYEQYFGPGTRLTVT.

CDR3: CASSPEARRTGELFF. As DNA, the CDR3 is TGTGCCAGCAGTCCGGAGGCCCGAAGGACCGGGGAGCTGTTTTTT. The chain is built from TRBV27 and TRBJ2-2, with a weak D call TRBD2 (5 bases). Germline loops: CDR1 MNHEY, CDR2 SMNVEV (reference sequence). The CDR3 length is 15 residues. Trimming stripped 5 bases from V and 5 bases from J, with 15 bases between.

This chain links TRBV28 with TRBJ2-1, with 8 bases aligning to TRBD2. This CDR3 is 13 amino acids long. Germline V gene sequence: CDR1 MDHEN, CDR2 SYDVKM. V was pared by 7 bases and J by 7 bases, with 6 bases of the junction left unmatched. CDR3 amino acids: CASKGTSENEQFF. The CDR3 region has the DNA TGTGCCAGCAAGGGGACTAGTGAGAATGAGCAGTTCTTC.

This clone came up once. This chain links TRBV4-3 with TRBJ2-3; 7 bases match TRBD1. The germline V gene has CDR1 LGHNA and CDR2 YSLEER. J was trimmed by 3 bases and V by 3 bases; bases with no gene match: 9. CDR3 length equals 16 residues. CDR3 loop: CASSQGGYRGTDTQYF. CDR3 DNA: TGCGCCAGCAGCCAGGGCGGGTACAGGGGAACAGATACGCAGTATTTT.

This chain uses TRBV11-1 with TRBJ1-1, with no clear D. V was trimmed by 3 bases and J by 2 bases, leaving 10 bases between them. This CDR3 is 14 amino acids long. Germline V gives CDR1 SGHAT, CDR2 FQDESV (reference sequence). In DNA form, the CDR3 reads TGTGCCAGCAGCTTTGTCCACTCAAACACTGAAGCTTTCTTT. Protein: CASSFVHSNTEAFF.

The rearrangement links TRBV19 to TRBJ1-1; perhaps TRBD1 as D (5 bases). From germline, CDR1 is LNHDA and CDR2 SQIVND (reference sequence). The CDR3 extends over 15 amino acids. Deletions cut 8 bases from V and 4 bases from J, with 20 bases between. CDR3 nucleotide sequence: TGTGCCAGTTCATCTGGGGGGGTGGTTGGCACTGAAGCTTTCTTT. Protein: CASSSGGVVGTEAFF.

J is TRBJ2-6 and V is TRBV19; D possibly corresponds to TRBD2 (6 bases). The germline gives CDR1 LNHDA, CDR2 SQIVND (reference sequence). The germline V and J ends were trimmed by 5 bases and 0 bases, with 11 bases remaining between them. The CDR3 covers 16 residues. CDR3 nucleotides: TGTGCCAGTAGTCCGGGGGTCAGCTCTGGGGCCAACGTCCTGACTTTC. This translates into CASSPGVSSGANVLTF.

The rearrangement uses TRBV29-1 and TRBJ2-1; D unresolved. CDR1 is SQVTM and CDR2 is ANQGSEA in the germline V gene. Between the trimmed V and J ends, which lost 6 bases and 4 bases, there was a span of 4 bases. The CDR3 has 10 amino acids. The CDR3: CSVQYNEQFF. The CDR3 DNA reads TGCAGCGTCCAGTACAATGAGCAGTTCTTC.

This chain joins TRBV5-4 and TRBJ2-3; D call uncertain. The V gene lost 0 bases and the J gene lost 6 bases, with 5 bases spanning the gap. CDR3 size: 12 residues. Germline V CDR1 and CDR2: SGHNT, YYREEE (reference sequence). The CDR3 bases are TGTGCCAGCAGCTTGGCTGGCGATACGCAGTATTTT. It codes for CASSLAGDTQYF.

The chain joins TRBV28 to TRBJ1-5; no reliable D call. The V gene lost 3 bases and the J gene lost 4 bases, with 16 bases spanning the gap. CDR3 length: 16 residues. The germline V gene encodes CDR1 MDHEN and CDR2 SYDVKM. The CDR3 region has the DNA TGTGCCAGCAGTTTGCCGGTGGCCAGGTTTAATCAGCCCCAGCATTTT. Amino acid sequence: CASSLPVARFNQPQHF.

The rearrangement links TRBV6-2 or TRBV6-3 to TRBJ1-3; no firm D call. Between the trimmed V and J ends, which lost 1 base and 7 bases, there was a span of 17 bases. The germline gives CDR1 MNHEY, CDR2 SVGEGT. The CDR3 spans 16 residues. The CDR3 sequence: CASSYWAGGIGNTIYF. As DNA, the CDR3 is TGTGCCAGCAGTTACTGGGCCGGAGGCATCGGGAACACCATATATTTT.

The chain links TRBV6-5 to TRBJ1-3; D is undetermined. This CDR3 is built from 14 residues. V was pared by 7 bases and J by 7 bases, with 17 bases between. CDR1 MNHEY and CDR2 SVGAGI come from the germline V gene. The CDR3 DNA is TGTGCCAGCAAACGCCCAGACGGGATGAACACCATATATTTT. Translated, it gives CASKRPDGMNTIYF.

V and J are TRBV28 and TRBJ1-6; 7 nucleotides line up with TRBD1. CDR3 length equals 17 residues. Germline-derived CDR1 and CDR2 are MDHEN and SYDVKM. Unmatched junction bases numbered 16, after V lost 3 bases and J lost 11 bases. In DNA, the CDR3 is TGTGCCAGCAGTTTTTTCACGGACAGGCGAGGTCGTCCACCCCTCCACTTT. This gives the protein CASSFFTDRRGRPPLHF. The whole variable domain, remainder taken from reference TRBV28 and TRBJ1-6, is DVKVTQSSRYLVKRTGEKVFLECVQDMDHENMFWYRQDPGLGLRLIYFSYDVKMKEKGDIPEGYSVSREKKERFSLILESASTNQTSMYLCASSFFTDRRGRPPLHFGNGTRLTVT.

The CDR3 loop is CSVGGQVATEAFF. The CDR3 DNA follows: TGCAGCGTTGGAGGACAGGTAGCCACTGAAGCTTTCTTT. The V gene is TRBV29-1, the J gene TRBJ1-1; 7 nucleotides line up with TRBD1. Germline V CDR1 and CDR2: SQVTM, ANQGSEA. Trimming at V came to 4 bases and at J to 4 bases, leaving 6 bases not matched to a gene. This CDR3 is 13 amino acids long.

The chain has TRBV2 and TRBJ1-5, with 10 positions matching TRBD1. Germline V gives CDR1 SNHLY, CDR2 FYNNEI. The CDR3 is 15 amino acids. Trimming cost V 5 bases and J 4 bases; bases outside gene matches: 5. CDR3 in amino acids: CASSLGQGRNQPQHF. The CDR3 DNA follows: TGTGCCAGCAGTCTGGGACAGGGGCGGAATCAGCCCCAGCATTTT.

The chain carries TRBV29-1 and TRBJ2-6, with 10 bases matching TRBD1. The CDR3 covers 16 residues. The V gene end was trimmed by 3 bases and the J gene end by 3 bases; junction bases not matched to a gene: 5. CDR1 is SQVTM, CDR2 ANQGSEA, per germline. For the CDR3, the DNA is TGCAGCGTTGAGACAGGGGGCGAATTTGGGGCCAACGTCCTGACTTTC. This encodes CSVETGGEFGANVLTF.

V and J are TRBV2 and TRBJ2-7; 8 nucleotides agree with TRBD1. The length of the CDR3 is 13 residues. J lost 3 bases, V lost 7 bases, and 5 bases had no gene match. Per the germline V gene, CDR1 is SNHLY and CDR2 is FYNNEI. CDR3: CASIRQGNYEQYF. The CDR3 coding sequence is TGTGCCAGCATTAGACAGGGGAACTACGAGCAGTACTTC. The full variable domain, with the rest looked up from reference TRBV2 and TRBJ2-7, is EPEVTQTPSHQVTQMGQEVILRCVPISNHLYFYWYRQILGQKVEFLVSFYNNEISEKSEIFDDQFSVERPDGSNFTLKIRSTKLEDSAMYFCASIRQGNYEQYFGPGTRLTVT.

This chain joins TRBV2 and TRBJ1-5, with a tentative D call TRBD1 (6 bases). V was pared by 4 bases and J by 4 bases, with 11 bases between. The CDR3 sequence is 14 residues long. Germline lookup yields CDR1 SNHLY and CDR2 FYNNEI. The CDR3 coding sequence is TGTGCCAGCAGTGGAGGGCAGGGGAATCAGCCCCAGCATTTT. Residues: CASSGGQGNQPQHF. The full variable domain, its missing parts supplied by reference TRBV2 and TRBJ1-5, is EPEVTQTPSHQVTQMGQEVILRCVPISNHLYFYWYRQILGQKVEFLVSFYNNEISEKSEIFDDQFSVERPDGSNFTLKIRSTKLEDSAMYFCASSGGQGNQPQHFGDGTRLSIL.

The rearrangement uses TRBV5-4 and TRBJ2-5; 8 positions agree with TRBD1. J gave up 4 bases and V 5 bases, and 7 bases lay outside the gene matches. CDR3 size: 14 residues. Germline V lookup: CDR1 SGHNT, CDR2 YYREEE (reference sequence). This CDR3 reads CASRLQGARETQYF. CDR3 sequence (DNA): TGTGCCAGCAGGCTCCAGGGGGCGCGAGAGACCCAGTACTTC. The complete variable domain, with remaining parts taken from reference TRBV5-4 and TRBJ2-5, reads ETGVTQSPTHLIKTRGQQVTLRCSSQSGHNTVSWYQQALGQGPQFIFQYYREEENGRGNFPPRFSGLQFPNYSSELNVNALELDDSALYLCASRLQGARETQYFGPGTRLLVL.

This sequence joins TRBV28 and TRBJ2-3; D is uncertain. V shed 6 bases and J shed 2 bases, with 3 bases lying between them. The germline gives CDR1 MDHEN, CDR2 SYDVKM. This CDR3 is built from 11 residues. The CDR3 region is CASSITDTQYF. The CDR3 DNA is TGTGCCAGCAGCATCACAGATACGCAGTATTTT.

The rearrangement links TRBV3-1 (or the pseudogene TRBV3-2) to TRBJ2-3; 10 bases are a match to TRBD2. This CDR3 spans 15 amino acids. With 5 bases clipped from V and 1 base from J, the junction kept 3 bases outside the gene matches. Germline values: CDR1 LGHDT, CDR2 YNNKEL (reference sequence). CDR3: CASSALAGGTDTQYF. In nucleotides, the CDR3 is TGTGCCAGCAGCGCTCTAGCGGGGGGCACAGATACGCAGTATTTT.

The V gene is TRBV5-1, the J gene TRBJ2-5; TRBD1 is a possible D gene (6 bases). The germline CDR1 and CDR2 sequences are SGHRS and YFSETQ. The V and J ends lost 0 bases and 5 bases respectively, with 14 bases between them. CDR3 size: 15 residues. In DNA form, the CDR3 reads TGCGCCAGCAGCTTGGTTCTAGGGGGAGACGAGACCCAGTACTTC. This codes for CASSLVLGGDETQYF. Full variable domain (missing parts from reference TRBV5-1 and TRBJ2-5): KAGVTQTPRYLIKTRGQQVTLSCSPISGHRSVSWYQQTPGQGLQFLFEYFSETQRNKGNFPGRFSGRQFSNSRSEMNVSTLELGDSALYLCASSLVLGGDETQYFGPGTRLLVL.

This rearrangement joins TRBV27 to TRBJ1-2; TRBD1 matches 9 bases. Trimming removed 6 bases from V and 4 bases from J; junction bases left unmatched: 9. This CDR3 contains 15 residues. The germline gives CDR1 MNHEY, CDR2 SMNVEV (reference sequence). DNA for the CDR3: TGTGCCAGCAGCACCGGACAGGGGTTGGTCTATGGCTACACCTTC. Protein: CASSTGQGLVYGYTF.